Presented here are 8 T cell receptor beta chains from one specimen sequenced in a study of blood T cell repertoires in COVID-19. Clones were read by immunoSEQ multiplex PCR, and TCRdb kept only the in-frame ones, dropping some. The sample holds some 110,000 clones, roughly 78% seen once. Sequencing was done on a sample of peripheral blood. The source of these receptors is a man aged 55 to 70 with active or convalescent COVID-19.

CDR3 DNA: TGTGCCAGCAGCTTAGCCAGGGGAATCTCTGGAAACACCATATATTTT. Its translation is CASSLARGISGNTIYF. The chain is built from TRBV7-2 and TRBJ1-3; TRBD1 is a possible D gene (6 bases). The germline V gene has CDR1 SGHTA and CDR2 FQGNSA. The CDR3 sequence is 16 residues long. V was clipped by 0 bases and J by 0 bases, with 9 bases between them.

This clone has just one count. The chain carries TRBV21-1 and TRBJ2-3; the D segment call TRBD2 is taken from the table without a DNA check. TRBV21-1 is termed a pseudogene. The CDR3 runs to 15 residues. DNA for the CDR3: TGTGCCAGCAGCTCCCGGGAGGGCTTACCAGATACGCAGTATTTT. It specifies CASSSREGLPDTQYF.

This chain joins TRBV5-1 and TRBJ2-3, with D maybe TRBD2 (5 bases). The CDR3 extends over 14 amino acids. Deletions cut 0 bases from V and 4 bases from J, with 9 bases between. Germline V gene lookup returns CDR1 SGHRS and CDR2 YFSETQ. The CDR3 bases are TGCGCCAGCAGCTTGGAGAGGGCTTCAGATACGCAGTATTTT. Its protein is CASSLERASDTQYF.

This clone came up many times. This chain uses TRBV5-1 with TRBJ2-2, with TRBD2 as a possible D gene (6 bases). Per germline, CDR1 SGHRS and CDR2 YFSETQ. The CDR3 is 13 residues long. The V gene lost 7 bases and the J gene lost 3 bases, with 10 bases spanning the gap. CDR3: CASSIADTGELFF. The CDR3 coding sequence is TGCGCCAGCTCAATAGCGGACACCGGGGAGCTGTTTTTT.

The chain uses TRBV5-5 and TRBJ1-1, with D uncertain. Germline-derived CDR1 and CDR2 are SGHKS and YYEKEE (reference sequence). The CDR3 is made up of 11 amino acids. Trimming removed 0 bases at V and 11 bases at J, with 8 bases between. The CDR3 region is CASSLVEVAFF. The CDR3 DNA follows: TGTGCCAGCAGCTTGGTAGAGGTGGCTTTCTTT. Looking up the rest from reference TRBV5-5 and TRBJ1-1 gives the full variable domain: DAGVTQSPTHLIKTRGQQVTLRCSPISGHKSVSWYQQVLGQGPQFIFQYYEKEERGRGNFPDRFSARQFPNYSSELNVNALLLGDSALYLCASSLVEVAFFGQGTRLTVV.

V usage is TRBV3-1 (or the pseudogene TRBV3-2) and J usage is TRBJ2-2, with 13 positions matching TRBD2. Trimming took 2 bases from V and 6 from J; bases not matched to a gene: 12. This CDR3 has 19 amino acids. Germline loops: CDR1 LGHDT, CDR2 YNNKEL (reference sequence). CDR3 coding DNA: TGTGCCAGCAGCCAATACCCGGGACTAGCGGGAAAATGGGCCGGGGAGCTGTTTTTT. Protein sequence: CASSQYPGLAGKWAGELFF.

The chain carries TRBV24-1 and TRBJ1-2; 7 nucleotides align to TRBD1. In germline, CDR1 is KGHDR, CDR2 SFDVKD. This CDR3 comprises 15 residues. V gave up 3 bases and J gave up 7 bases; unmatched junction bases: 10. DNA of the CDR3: TGTGCCACCAGTGATCCGACAGGGAGGCTGCTTGGCTACACCTTC. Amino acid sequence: CATSDPTGRLLGYTF.

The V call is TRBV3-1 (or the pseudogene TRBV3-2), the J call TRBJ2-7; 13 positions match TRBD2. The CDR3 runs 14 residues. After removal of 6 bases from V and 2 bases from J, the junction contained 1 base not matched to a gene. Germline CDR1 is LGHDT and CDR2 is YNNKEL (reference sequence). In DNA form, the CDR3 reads TGTGCCAGCAGGGGACTAGCGGGAACCTACGAGCAGTACTTC. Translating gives CASRGLAGTYEQYF.